The 18 T cell receptor beta chains given below trace back to one sample, sequenced in a study of identifying expanded T cells in peripheral blood. TCRdb's copy holds only in-frame clones and misses some; the assay was immunoSEQ multiplex PCR. Among fewer than 85,000 clones listed, 75% to 90% were seen once. Sequencing input: blood. Source of these receptors: a person aged 18-69 years in good health.

The V call is TRBV7-2, the J call TRBJ1-2; 9 bases agree with TRBD1. Germline values: CDR1 SGHTA, CDR2 FQGNSA. The CDR3 spans 15 residues. J lost 4 bases, V lost 1 base, and 4 bases had no gene match. CDR3 sequence: CASSLGTGGAYGYTF. The CDR3 nucleotides read TGTGCCAGCAGCTTAGGCACAGGGGGCGCCTATGGCTACACCTTC.

V gene TRBV9 combines with J gene TRBJ1-2; a weak D match, TRBD1 (5 bases). This CDR3 has 14 amino acids. V was trimmed by 2 bases and J by 5 bases, leaving 13 bases between them. CDR1 SGDLS and CDR2 YYNGEE come from the germline V gene. In nucleotides, the CDR3 is TGTGCCAGCAGCGTGAGTGGGGGGAGTTATGGCTACACCTTC. This codes for CASSVSGGSYGYTF.

The rearrangement uses TRBV6-5 and TRBJ2-5; D gene uncertain. Germline loops: CDR1 MNHEY, CDR2 SVGAGI. There are 15 residues in the CDR3. The V and J ends lost 4 bases and 4 bases respectively, with 16 bases between them. CDR3 amino acids: CASSSLSFKGETQYF. DNA of the CDR3: TGTGCCAGCAGTTCCTTGAGCTTTAAGGGAGAGACCCAGTACTTC.

The chain combines TRBV5-1 with TRBJ1-3, with TRBD1 matching over 9 bases. The junction had 6 bases not matched to a gene; V was cut back by 4 bases and J by 4 bases. This CDR3 region has 15 residues. Germline V gene data show CDR1 as SGHRS and CDR2 as YFSETQ. The CDR3 DNA reads as TGCGCCAGCAGCCCGCGACAGGGGGGCGGAAACACCATATATTTT. This translates into CASSPRQGGGNTIYF.

The V and J genes are TRBV29-1 and TRBJ2-7; the D gene is possibly TRBD1 (6 bases). Germline V gene data show CDR1 as SQVTM and CDR2 as ANQGSEA. The CDR3 is 13 residues long. Trimming shortened V by 4 bases and J by 5 bases, and 15 bases separated the two germline ends. CDR3 sequence (DNA): TGCAGCGTTGTGTTTAGGACAGTAAACGAGCAGTACTTC. The encoded protein is CSVVFRTVNEQYF.

The V gene is TRBV5-4, the J gene TRBJ2-1; perhaps TRBD2 as D (6 bases). Trimming stripped 2 bases from V and 9 bases from J, with 9 bases between. The CDR3 covers 12 residues. Germline V gives CDR1 SGHNT, CDR2 YYREEE (reference sequence). This CDR3 is CASSFAGFEQFF. The CDR3 DNA reads as TGTGCCAGCAGCTTTGCGGGGTTTGAGCAGTTCTTC.

The DNA for the CDR3 is TGTGCCAGCAGCCGCGGTTGGAGCTACGAGCAGTACTTC. This sequence encodes CASSRGWSYEQYF. The chain carries TRBV7-2 and TRBJ2-7; D unclear. Germline-derived CDR1 and CDR2 are SGHTA and FQGNSA. The length of the CDR3 is 13 residues. V was pared by 5 bases and J by 3 bases, with 11 bases between.

The count of this clone is one. The chain has TRBV27 and TRBJ2-1, with 7 bases fitting TRBD2. This CDR3 spans 15 amino acids. Trimming at V came to 2 bases and at J to 6 bases, leaving 7 bases not matched to a gene. The germline CDR1 and CDR2 sequences are MNHEY and SMNVEV (reference sequence). The CDR3 here is CASSLAGVYPNEQFF. The CDR3 coding sequence is TGTGCCAGCAGTTTAGCGGGAGTTTACCCCAATGAGCAGTTCTTC.

This chain links TRBV7-2 with TRBJ1-3, with D unresolved. V dropped 4 bases and J dropped 2 bases, with 6 bases sitting between them. CDR3 length equals 13 residues. The germline V gene encodes CDR1 SGHTA and CDR2 FQGNSA. CDR3 residues: CASSYQAGNTIYF. CDR3 bases: TGTGCCAGCAGCTATCAAGCTGGAAACACCATATATTTT.

J is TRBJ1-1 and V is TRBV28, with TRBD1 identical over 8 bases. Germline loops: CDR1 MDHEN, CDR2 SYDVKM. V was clipped by 6 bases and J by 5 bases; unmatched bases: 17. The length of the CDR3 is 17 residues. Written as DNA, the CDR3 is TGTGCCAGCAGGCGACTCTCAGGGGGCGCGAGGTTAACTGAAGCTTTCTTT. This gives the protein CASRRLSGGARLTEAFF.

The chain combines TRBV4-3 with TRBJ1-4; the match to TRBD1 covers 12 bases. Germline CDR1 reads LGHNA; CDR2 reads YSLEER. After removal of 0 bases from V and 13 bases from J, the junction contained 12 bases not matched to a gene. This CDR3 spans 17 amino acids. In DNA, the CDR3 is TGCGCCAGCAGCCAAGATACAGGGACAGGGGGCGAGTGGGGACTGTTTTTT. This codes for CASSQDTGTGGEWGLFF.

CDR3 coding DNA: TGTGCCACCAGCAATGACAGGGAAGTCAACGAGCAGTACTTC. Translated: CATSNDREVNEQYF. The chain carries TRBV15 and TRBJ2-7; TRBD1 matches at 7 bases. Per germline, CDR1 LNHNV and CDR2 YYDKDF (reference sequence). The CDR3 is made up of 14 amino acids. With 4 bases clipped from V and 5 bases from J, the junction kept 8 bases outside the gene matches.

The J gene is TRBJ1-1, the V gene TRBV27; TRBD1 might be the D (5 bases). V gave up 1 base and J gave up 8 bases, with 14 bases separating them. From germline, CDR1 is MNHEY and CDR2 SMNVEV (reference sequence). The length of the CDR3 is 14 residues. The DNA of the CDR3 is TGTGCCAGCAGTTTATTCGGGGGGGAGGGAGAAGCTTTCTTT. This codes for CASSLFGGEGEAFF.

V gene TRBV4-1 combines with J gene TRBJ2-1, with 8 bases matching TRBD2. CDR1 and CDR2 (germline): MGHRA, YSYEKL. The trim removed 4 bases at V and 4 bases at J, leaving 12 bases unmatched. The CDR3 is 17 amino acids. CDR3: CASSRPVASGGYNEQFF. DNA for the CDR3: TGCGCCAGCAGCCGCCCAGTTGCAAGCGGGGGATACAATGAGCAGTTCTTC.

The gene calls are TRBV5-5 and TRBJ1-6; weak D call: TRBD1 (6 bases). The germline V gene has CDR1 SGHKS and CDR2 YYEKEE (reference sequence). V was trimmed by 4 bases and J by 5 bases, leaving 13 bases between them. The CDR3 extends over 15 amino acids. Here the CDR3 reads CASSPSTGNNSPLHF. CDR3 coding DNA: TGTGCCAGCAGCCCATCAACAGGGAATAATTCACCCCTCCACTTT.

The chain employs TRBV19 and TRBJ1-5, with 7 bases fitting TRBD1. Trimming took 5 bases from V and 8 from J; bases not matched to a gene: 9. The V gene's germline CDR1 is LNHDA and CDR2 SQIVND (reference sequence). The CDR3 has 14 amino acids. The DNA of the CDR3 is TGTGCCAGTAGTTCTACTGAGGGGGCTGAGCCCCAGCATTTT. Its translation: CASSSTEGAEPQHF.

This rearrangement joins TRBV10-1 to TRBJ1-3; maybe TRBD1 (6 bases). Trimming removed 8 bases from V and 2 bases from J, with 16 bases in between. The germline V gene has CDR1 WNHNN and CDR2 SYGVQD (reference sequence). The CDR3 runs 15 residues. CDR3 sequence reads: CASPRGGHTGNTIYF. CDR3 DNA sequence: TGCGCCAGCCCGAGAGGGGGGCATACTGGAAACACCATATATTTT.

The chain joins TRBV7-2 to TRBJ1-1; possibly TRBD1 for D (6 bases). Trimming took off 1 base at V and 3 bases at J, with 12 bases between the two ends. CDR1 is SGHTA and CDR2 is FQGNSA in the germline V gene. The CDR3 spans 15 residues. The CDR3 sequence: CASSLEPGADTEAFF. The CDR3 bases are TGTGCCAGCAGCTTAGAGCCAGGGGCGGACACTGAAGCTTTCTTT.